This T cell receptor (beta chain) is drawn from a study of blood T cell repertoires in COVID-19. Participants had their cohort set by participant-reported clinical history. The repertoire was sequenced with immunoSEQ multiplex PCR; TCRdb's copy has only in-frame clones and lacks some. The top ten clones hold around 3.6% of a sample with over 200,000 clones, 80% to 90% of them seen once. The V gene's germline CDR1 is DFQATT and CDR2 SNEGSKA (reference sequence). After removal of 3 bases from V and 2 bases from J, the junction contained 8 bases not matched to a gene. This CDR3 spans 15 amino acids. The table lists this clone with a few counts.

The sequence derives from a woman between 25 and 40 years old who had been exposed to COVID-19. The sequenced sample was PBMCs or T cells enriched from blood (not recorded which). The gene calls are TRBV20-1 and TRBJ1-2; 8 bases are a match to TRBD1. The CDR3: CSASPEDRGNYGYTF. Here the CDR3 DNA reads TGCAGTGCTAGTCCCGAAGACAGGGGAAACTATGGCTACACCTTC.